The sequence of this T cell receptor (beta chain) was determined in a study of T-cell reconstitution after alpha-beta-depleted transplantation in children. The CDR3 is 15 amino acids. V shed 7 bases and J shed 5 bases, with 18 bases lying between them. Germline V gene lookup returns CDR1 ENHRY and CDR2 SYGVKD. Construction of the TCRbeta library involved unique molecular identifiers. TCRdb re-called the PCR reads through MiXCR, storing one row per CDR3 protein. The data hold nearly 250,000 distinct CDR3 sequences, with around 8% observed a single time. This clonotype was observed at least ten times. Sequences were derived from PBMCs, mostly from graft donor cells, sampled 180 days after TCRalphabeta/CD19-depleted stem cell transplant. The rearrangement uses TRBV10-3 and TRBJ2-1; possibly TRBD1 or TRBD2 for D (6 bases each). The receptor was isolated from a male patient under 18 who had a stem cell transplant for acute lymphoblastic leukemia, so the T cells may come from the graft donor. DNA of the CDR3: TGTGCCATCACTTCTCGGGGGCTCGGAGACAATGAGCAGTTCTTC. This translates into CAITSRGLGDNEQFF.